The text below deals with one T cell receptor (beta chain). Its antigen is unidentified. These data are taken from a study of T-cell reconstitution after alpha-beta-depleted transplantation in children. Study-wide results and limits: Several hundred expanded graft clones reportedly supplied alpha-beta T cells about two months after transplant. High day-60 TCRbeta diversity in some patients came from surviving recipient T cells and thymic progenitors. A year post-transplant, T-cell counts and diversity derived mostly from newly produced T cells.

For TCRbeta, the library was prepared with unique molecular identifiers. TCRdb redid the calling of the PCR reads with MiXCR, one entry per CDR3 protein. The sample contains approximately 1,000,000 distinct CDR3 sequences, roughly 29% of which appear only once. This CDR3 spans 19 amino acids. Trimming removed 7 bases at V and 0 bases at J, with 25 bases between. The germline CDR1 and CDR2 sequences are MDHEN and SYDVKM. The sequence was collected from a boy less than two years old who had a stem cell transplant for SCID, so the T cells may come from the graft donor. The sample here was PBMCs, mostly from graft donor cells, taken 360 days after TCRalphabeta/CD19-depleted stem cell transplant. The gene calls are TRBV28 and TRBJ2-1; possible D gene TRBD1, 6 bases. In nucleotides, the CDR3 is TGTGCCAGCACCGTAGACAGGCCTGACTCTATAAGCTCCTACAATGAGCAGTTCTTC. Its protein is CASTVDRPDSISSYNEQFF.